This TCR beta chain was profiled in a study of blood T cell repertoires in COVID-19. Per the authors' pipeline: Quantification of nucleated cells was approximated via reference gene primer amplification. Profiling relied on immunoSEQ multiplex PCR, and the TCRdb table lists in-frame clones only, not all of them. The D gene and trimming were derived from the DNA, and the V and J assignments and clone size from that table. The data show roughly 480,000 clones, approximately 89% seen once. Germline-derived CDR1 and CDR2 are LGHDT and YNNKEL (reference sequence). The J segment lost 5 bases and the V segment lost 1 base, leaving 11 bases of the junction unmatched. The CDR3 totals 17 residues.

The sample taken for sequencing was peripheral blood. V is TRBV3-1 (or the pseudogene TRBV3-2) and J is TRBJ2-3; TRBD2 matches at 8 bases. This TCR was sampled from a man aged 18 to 29 with COVID-19, enrolled during active disease. The CDR3 is CASSQGLAGGEVDTQYF. The CDR3 DNA sequence: TGTGCCAGCAGCCAAGGCCTTGCGGGAGGTGAGGTAGATACGCAGTATTTT.